The rows below give T cell receptor beta chains drawn from one sample of a study of spatial heterogeneity in lung cancer. TCRdb independently ran MiXCR on the 5' RACE reads; one entry per CDR3 protein. Of about 11,000 distinct CDR3 sequences listed, 9.5% to 13% were seen once; the top ten hold approximately 12%. Source: lung tumor tissue, taken at surgery. The receptors were gathered from a female donor with early-stage non-small cell lung cancer. Each CDR3 is given with its conserved first and last residue. D genes are given only for firm matches. Clone size is stated in some rows and not others, as once, few, many or a class when expanded.

TRBJ1-1	TRBV29-1	TRBD1	many	TGCAGCGTTGAGAGGACAGGACTAGGGGCTTTCTTT	CSVERTGLGAFF
TRBJ2-7	TRBV20-1	TRBD2	NA	TGCAGTGCTGAGGGGGGGACTAGCGGTACCTACGAGCAGTACTTC	CSAEGGTSGTYEQYF
TRBJ1-6	TRBV6-1	NA	many	TGTGCCAGCAGCGAGACATATCTCTCACCCCTCCACTTT	CASSETYLSPLHF
TRBJ2-7	TRBV20-1	TRBD2	many	TGCAGTGCTACGACGCTGGCTAGCGGGAGGGCCACGGACGAGCAGTACTTC	CSATTLASGRATDEQYF
TRBJ2-3	TRBV5-1	TRBD2	NA	TGCGCCAGCACCCCCCGGACTAGCGGGGGGGGAGATACGCAGTATTTT	CASTPRTSGGGDTQYF
TRBJ2-6	TRBV18	NA	many	TGTGCCAGCTCACCAAGGGACTCTGGGGCCAACGTCCTGACTTTC	CASSPRDSGANVLTF
TRBJ2-1	TRBV24-1	TRBD2	many	TGTGCCACCAGTGCGACCGGGACTAGCGGGAGTTACAATGAGCAGTTCTTC	CATSATGTSGSYNEQFF
TRBJ2-5	TRBV3-1	NA	NA	TGTGCCAGCAGCCAAGCCGGGGTGGAGACCCAGTACTTC	CASSQAGVETQYF
TRBJ1-1	TRBV5-5	NA	once	TGTGCCAGCAGCAGGGTCTTGTCTAACACTGAAGCTTTCTTT	CASSRVLSNTEAFF
TRBJ1-6	TRBV7-6	TRBD1	medium-sized	TGTGCCAGCAGCTTTCAGGGGGCGGTGGATTCACCCCTCCACTTT	CASSFQGAVDSPLHF
TRBJ1-4	TRBV7-6	TRBD1	large	TGTGCCAGCAGCCCCCAGACAGGGGGCAATGAAAAACTGTTTTTT	CASSPQTGGNEKLFF
TRBJ2-1	TRBV2	TRBD1	few	TGTGCCAGCACCGTTACCGGGACAGGGCCCAACAATGAGCAGTTCTTC	CASTVTGTGPNNEQFF
TRBJ2-3	TRBV7-2	TRBD2	medium-sized	TGTGCCAGCAGCTCGGGACTAGCGGGAGAGGGAGATACGCAGTATTTT	CASSSGLAGEGDTQYF
TRBJ1-2	TRBV4-1	NA	NA	TGCGCCAGCAGCCCAGGCTATGGCTACACCTTC	CASSPGYGYTF
TRBJ2-1	TRBV7-9	NA	many	TGTGCCAGCAGCTTAGACGTCGATGAGCAGTTCTTC	CASSLDVDEQFF
TRBJ2-1	TRBV24-1	NA	many	TGTGCCACCAGTGATCAATATCGCAATGAGCAGTTCTTC	CATSDQYRNEQFF
TRBJ2-1	TRBV5-4	NA	many	TGTGCCAGCAGCTTGTGGAGTGAGCAGTTCTTC	CASSLWSEQFF
TRBJ2-7	TRBV9	TRBD2	many	TGTGCCAGCAGCGCGGGGACTAGCGGGGGGTACGAGCAGTACTTC	CASSAGTSGGYEQYF
TRBJ1-2	TRBV27	TRBD1	NA	TGTGCCAGCAGCGTGGACAGGGGGCGCGAGGGCTACACCTTC	CASSVDRGREGYTF
TRBJ2-3	TRBV6-2/TRBV6-3	NA	few	TGTGCCAGCAGTCACGACCCGCGGACGGATACGCAGTATTTT	CASSHDPRTDTQYF
TRBJ2-5	TRBV5-1	NA	many	TGCGCCAGCAGCTTGGGGGTAACACAGCAAGAGACCCAGTACTTC	CASSLGVTQQETQYF
TRBJ2-3	TRBV7-3	NA	many	TGTGCCAGCAGCCGGGACGGGGGCATGTTGGATACGCAGTATTTT	CASSRDGGMLDTQYF